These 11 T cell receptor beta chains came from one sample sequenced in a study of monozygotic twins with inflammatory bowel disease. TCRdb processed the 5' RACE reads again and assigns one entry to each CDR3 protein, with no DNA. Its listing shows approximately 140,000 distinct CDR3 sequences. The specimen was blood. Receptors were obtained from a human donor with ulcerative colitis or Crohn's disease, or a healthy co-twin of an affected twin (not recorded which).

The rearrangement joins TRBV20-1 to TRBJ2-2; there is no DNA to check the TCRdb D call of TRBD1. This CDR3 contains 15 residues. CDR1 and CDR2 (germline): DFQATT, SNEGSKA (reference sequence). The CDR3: CSARVGELGTGELFF.

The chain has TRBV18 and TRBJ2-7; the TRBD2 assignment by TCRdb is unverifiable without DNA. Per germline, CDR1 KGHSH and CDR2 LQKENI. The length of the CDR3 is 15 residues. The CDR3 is CASSPTSIAGGHQYF.

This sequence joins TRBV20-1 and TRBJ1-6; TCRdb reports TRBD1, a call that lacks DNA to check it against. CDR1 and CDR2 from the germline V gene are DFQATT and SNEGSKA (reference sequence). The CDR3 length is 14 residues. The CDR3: CSARATTGDSPLHF.

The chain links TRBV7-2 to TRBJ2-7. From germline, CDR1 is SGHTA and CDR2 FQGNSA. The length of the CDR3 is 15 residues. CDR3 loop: CASSLYRTSGYEQYF. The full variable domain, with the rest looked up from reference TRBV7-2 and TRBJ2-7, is GAGVSQSPSNKVTEKGKDVELRCDPISGHTALYWYRQSLGQGLEFLIYFQGNSAPDKSGLPSDRFSAERTGGSVSTLTIQRTQQEDSAVYLCASSLYRTSGYEQYFGPGTRLTVT.

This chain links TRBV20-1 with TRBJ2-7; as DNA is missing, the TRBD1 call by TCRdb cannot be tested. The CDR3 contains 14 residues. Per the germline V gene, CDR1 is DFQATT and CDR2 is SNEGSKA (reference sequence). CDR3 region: CSAELNRAFNEQYF.

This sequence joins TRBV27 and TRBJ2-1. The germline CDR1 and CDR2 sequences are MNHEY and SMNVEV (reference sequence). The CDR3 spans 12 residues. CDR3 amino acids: CASSLRRNEQFF.

CDR3 amino acids: CASSQGVTGANVLTF. This sequence joins TRBV5-1 and TRBJ2-6; TCRdb's D gene call, TRBD1, goes unchecked for lack of DNA. The CDR3 runs 15 residues. Germline-derived CDR1 and CDR2 are SGHRS and YFSETQ.

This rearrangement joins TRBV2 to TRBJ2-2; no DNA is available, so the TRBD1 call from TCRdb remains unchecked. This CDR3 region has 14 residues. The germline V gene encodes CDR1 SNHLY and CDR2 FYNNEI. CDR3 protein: CASRTGQLTGELFF.

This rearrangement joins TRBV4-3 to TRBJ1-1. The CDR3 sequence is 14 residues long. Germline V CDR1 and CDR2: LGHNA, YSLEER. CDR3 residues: CASSQGWANTEAFF.

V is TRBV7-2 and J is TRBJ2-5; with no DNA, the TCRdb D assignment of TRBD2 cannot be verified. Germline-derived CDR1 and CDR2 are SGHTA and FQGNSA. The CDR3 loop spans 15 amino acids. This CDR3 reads CASSQPLPRGVTQYF.

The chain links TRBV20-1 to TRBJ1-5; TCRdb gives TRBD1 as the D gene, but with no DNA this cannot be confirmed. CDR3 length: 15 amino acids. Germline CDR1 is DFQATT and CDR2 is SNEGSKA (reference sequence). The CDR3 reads CSAPTAGGIDQPQHF.